Listed here are 5 T cell receptor beta chains from one sample, sequenced in a study of T cells in Graves' hyperthyroidism and ophthalmopathy. TCR beta CDR3 regions were amplified from RNA transcripts. TCR CDR3 regions were first amplified by RT-PCR with HTBI primers. TCRdb itself ran the multiplex PCR reads through MiXCR, one entry per CDR3 protein. In the table there are roughly 280,000 distinct CDR3 sequences, around 22% of which are singletons. The sequencing input was blood. Receptors were obtained from a young man with Graves' ophthalmopathy.

Of note for this clonotype: A much larger clone lies a single base off, so this may be a read error. The chain carries TRBV18 and TRBJ2-1; D is unclear. This CDR3 is 15 amino acids long. Per the germline V gene, CDR1 is KGHSH and CDR2 is LQKENI. V was cut by 7 bases and J by 5 bases, with 18 bases left in between. CDR3 amino acids: CASFPEWPSNNEQFF. CDR3 sequence (DNA): TGTGCCAGCTTCCCGGAGTGGCCTTCTAACAATGAGCAGTTCTTC.

This clonotype was recorded many times. The chain carries TRBV15 and TRBJ2-3; D may be TRBD1 or TRBD2 (7 bases each). Germline V gene data show CDR1 as LNHNV and CDR2 as YYDKDF (reference sequence). Trimming left V 3 bases short and J 2 bases short, with 18 bases between. This CDR3 is 17 amino acids long. CDR3 region: CATSRELRGGNTDTQYF. In DNA form, the CDR3 reads TGTGCCACCAGCAGGGAGCTCAGGGGGGGAAACACAGATACGCAGTATTTT.

This rearrangement joins TRBV20-1 to TRBJ1-6, with TRBD1 matching 7 bases. V gave up 6 bases and J gave up 8 bases; unmatched junction bases: 19. Germline CDR1 is DFQATT and CDR2 is SNEGSKA (reference sequence). The CDR3 length is 17 residues. CDR3 sequence (DNA): TGCAGTGCCCAGGGTGGGGACAGCGAATCAGGGGATTCACCCCTCCACTTT. Its protein product is CSAQGGDSESGDSPLHF.

J is TRBJ2-7 and V is TRBV29-1; maybe TRBD2 (6 bases). The CDR3 has 15 amino acids. Germline V gene data show CDR1 as SQVTM and CDR2 as ANQGSEA. The V end lost 6 bases, the J end lost 3 bases, and 21 bases lay between the germline ends. The CDR3 loop reads CSVQTFSGNFYEQYF. CDR3 in DNA: TGCAGCGTCCAGACGTTTAGCGGAAATTTCTACGAGCAGTACTTC.

This clonotype was seen only a few times. The chain carries TRBV5-1 and TRBJ1-1, with D hard to call. V lost 1 base and J lost 3, with 7 bases in between. CDR1 and CDR2 (germline): SGHRS, YFSETQ. This CDR3 has 13 amino acids. The chain's CDR3 is CASSLTVDTEAFF. In nucleotides, the CDR3 is TGCGCCAGCAGCTTGACGGTAGACACTGAAGCTTTCTTT.